This TCR beta chain was recovered during a study of monozygotic twins with inflammatory bowel disease. Input per TCR library consisted of about 3.5 ug of total RNA. Each of TCRalpha and TCRbeta cDNA went through two nested PCRs, lasting approximately 16 and 9 cycles. With the 5' RACE reads reprocessed, TCRdb shows one record per CDR3 protein and no DNA. Listed are some 150,000 distinct CDR3 sequences; less than 8% falls within the top ten. The germline CDR1 and CDR2 sequences are MNHEY and SMNVEV (reference sequence). CDR3 length: 13 residues. Sequenced input: blood. The J gene is TRBJ2-1, the V gene TRBV27; TCRdb's D gene call, TRBD2, goes unchecked for lack of DNA. This TCR derives from a human donor with ulcerative colitis or Crohn's disease, or a healthy co-twin of an affected twin (not recorded which). CDR3 sequence: CASSPGLNNEQFF.